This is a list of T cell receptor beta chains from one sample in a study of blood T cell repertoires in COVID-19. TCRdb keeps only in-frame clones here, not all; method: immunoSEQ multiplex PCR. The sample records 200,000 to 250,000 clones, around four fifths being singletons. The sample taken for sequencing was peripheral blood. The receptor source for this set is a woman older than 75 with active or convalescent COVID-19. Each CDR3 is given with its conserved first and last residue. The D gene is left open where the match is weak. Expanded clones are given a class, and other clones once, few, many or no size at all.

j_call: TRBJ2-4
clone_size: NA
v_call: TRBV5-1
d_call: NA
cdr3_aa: CASSLAETLDIQYF
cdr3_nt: TGCGCCAGCAGCTTGGCCGAGACTCTGGACATTCAGTACTTC

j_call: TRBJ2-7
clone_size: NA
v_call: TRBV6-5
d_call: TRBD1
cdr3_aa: CASSYLAGGTYEQYF
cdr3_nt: TGTGCCAGCAGTTACTTGGCAGGGGGTACCTACGAGCAGTACTTC

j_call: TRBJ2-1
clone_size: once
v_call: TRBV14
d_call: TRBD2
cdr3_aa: CASSQGIGSGTYNEQFF
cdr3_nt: TGTGCCAGCAGCCAAGGAATCGGTAGCGGGACCTACAATGAGCAGTTCTTC

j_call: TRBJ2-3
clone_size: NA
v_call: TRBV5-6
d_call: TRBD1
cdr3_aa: CASSPSGTGYTQYF
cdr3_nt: TGTGCCAGCAGCCCATCCGGGACAGGGTACACGCAGTATTTT

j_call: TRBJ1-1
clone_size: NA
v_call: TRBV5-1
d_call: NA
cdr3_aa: CASSSGTSSGTEAFF
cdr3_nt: TGCGCCAGCAGCTCAGGGACTTCCTCGGGCACTGAAGCTTTCTTT

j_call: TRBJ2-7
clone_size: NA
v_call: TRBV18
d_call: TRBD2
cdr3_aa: CASSPQLADYEQYF
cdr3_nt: TGTGCCAGCTCACCCCAGCTAGCGGACTACGAGCAGTACTTC

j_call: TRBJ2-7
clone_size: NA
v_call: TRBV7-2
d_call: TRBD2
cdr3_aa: CASSLGVQRGRNYEQYF
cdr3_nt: TGTGCCAGCAGCTTAGGGGTCCAGCGGGGGAGGAACTACGAGCAGTACTTC

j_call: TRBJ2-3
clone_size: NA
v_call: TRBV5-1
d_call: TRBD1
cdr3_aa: CASSHRQGTSTDTQYF
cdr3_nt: TGCGCCAGCAGCCACAGACAGGGGACGAGCACAGATACGCAGTATTTT

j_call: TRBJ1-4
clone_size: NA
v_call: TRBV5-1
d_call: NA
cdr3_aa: CASSLEAGTNEKLFF
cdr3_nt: TGCGCCAGCAGCTTGGAGGCAGGAACTAATGAAAAACTGTTTTTT

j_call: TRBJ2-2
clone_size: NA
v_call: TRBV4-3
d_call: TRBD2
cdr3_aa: CASSQDGPSGMVTGELFF
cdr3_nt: TGCGCCAGCAGCCAAGATGGCCCTAGCGGGATGGTCACCGGGGAGCTGTTTTTT

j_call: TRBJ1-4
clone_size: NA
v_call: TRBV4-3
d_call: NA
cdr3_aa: CASSHSREVNEKLFF
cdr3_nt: TGCGCCAGCAGCCACTCCAGGGAGGTTAATGAAAAACTGTTTTTT

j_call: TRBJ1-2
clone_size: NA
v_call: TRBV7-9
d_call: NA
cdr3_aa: CASSPSLYGYTF
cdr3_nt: TGTGCCAGCAGCCCGTCCCTGTATGGCTACACCTTC

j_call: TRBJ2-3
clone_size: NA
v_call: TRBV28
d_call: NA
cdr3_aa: CASSSGQSIDTQYF
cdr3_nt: TGTGCCAGCAGTTCTGGACAGAGCATTGATACGCAGTATTTT

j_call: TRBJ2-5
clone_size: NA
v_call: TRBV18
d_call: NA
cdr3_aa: CASSPQGVRETQYF
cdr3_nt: TGTGCCAGCTCACCACAGGGGGTCCGGGAGACCCAGTACTTC

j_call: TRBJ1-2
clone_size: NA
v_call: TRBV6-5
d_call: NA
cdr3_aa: CASSRNSQGIYGYTF
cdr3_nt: TGTGCCAGCAGCCGGAATAGCCAGGGGATATATGGCTACACCTTC

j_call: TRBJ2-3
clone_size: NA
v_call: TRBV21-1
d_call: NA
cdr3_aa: CATLCRGQGKILSTDTQYF
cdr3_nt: TGTGCCACCCTATGTCGTGGACAGGGCAAAATTTTAAGCACAGATACGCAGTATTTT

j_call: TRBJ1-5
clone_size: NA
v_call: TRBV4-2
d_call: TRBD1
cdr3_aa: CASSQFGTGGGQPQHF
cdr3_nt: TGTGCCAGCAGCCAGTTCGGGACAGGGGGCGGGCAGCCCCAGCATTTT

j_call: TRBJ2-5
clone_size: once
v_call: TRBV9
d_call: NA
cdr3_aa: CASSGGQWGTETQYF
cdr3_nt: TGTGCCAGCAGTGGAGGACAGTGGGGTACAGAGACCCAGTACTTC

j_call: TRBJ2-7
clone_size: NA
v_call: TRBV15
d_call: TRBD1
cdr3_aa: CATSRDPGGKYEQYF
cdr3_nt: TGTGCCACCAGCAGAGATCCAGGGGGCAAGTACGAGCAGTACTTC

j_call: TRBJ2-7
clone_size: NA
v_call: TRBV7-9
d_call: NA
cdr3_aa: CASSSSPSGYEQYF
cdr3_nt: TGTGCCAGCAGCTCATCCCCGTCCGGGTACGAGCAGTACTTC

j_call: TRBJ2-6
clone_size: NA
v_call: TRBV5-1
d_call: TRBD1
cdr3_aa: CASSLGDRESLYSGANVLTF
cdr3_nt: TGCGCCAGCAGCTTGGGGGACAGGGAGTCGCTATACTCTGGGGCCAACGTCCTGACTTTC

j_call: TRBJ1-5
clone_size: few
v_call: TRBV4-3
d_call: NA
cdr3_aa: CASSQGIGSGSNQPQHF
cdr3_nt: TGCGCCAGCAGCCAAGGAATAGGGAGCGGGAGCAATCAGCCCCAGCATTTT

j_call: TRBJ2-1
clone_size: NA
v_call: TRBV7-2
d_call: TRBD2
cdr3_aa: CASSLAASGRAIYEQFF
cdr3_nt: TGTGCCAGCAGCTTAGCGGCCAGCGGGAGGGCAATCTATGAGCAGTTCTTC

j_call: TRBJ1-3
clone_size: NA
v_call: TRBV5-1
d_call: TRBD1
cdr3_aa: CASSPRDRGNTIYF
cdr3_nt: TGCGCCAGCAGCCCCCGGGACAGGGGAAACACCATATATTTT

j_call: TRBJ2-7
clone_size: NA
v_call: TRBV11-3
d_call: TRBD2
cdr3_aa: CASSLRGGNEQYF
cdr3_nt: TGTGCCAGCAGCCTCCGGGGAGGGAACGAGCAGTACTTC

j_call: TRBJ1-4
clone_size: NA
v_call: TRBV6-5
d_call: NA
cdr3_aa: CASSPTTGSNEKLFF
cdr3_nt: TGTGCCAGCAGTCCTACGACAGGATCTAATGAAAAACTGTTTTTT

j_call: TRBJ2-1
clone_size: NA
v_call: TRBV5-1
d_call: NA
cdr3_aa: CASSAGSYNEQFF
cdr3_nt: TGCGCCAGCAGCGCGGGCTCCTACAATGAGCAGTTCTTC

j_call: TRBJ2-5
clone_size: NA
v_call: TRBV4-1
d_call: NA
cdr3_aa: CASSQEGGTQYF
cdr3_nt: TGCGCCAGCAGCCAAGAGGGAGGAACCCAGTACTTC

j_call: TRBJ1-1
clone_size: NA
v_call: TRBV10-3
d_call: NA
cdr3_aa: CAISAQAQEAFF
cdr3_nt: TGTGCCATCAGTGCACAGGCCCAGGAAGCTTTCTTT

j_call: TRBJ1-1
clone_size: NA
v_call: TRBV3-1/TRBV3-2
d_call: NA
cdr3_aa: CASSQQQGKAFF
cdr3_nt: TGTGCCAGCAGCCAGCAACAGGGTAAGGCTTTCTTT

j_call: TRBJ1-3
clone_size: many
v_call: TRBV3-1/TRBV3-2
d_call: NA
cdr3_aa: CASSQDMWGAGNTIYF
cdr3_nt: TGTGCCAGCAGCCAAGATATGTGGGGGGCTGGAAACACCATATATTTT

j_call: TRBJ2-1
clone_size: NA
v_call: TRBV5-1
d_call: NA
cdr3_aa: CASSSVSSYNEQFF
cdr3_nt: TGCGCCAGCAGTAGCGTTTCCTCCTACAATGAGCAGTTCTTC

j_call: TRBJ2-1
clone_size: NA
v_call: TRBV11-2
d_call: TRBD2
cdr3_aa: CASSQGLAGHNEQFF
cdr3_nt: TGTGCCAGCAGCCAGGGACTAGCGGGACACAATGAGCAGTTCTTC

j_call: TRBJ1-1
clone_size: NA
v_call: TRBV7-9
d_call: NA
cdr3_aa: CASSPTDRTDTEAFF
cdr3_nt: TGTGCCAGCAGCCCGACTGACAGGACAGACACTGAAGCTTTCTTT

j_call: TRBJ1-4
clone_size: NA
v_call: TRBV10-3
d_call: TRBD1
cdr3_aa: CAISDRVGEKLFF
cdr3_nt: TGTGCCATCAGCGACAGGGTGGGTGAAAAACTGTTTTTT

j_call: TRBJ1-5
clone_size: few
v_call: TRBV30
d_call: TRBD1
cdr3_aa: CAWSVGGQGARLHQPQHF
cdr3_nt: TGTGCCTGGAGTGTTGGTGGACAGGGGGCTAGGCTCCATCAGCCCCAGCATTTT

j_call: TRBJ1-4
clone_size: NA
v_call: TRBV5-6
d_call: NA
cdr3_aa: CASSLWRTNEKLFF
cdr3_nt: TGTGCCAGCAGCCTTTGGCGGACTAATGAAAAACTGTTTTTT

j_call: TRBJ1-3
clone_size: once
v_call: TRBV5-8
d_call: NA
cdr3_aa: CASRGDRYSGNTIYF
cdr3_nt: TGTGCCAGCAGGGGAGACAGGTACTCTGGAAACACCATATATTTT

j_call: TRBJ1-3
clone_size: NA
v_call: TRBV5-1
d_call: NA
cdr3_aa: CASSPGDSGNTIYF
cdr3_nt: TGCGCCAGCAGCCCGGGTGACTCTGGAAACACCATATATTTT

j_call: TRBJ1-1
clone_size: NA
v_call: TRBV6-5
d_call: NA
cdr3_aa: CASSLNKWSQTEAFF
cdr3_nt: TGTGCCAGCAGCCTCAACAAATGGAGCCAAACTGAAGCTTTCTTT

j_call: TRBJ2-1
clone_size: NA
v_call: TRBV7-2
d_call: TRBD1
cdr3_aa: CASSPSPMTGISYNEQFF
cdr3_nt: TGTGCCAGCAGCCCAAGCCCCATGACAGGGATCTCCTACAATGAGCAGTTCTTC

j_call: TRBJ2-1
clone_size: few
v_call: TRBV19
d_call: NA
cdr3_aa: CASSPDRTRDEQFF
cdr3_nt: TGTGCCAGTAGTCCCGACAGGACCCGCGATGAGCAGTTCTTC

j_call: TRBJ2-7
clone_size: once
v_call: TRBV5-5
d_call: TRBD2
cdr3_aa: CATGGLAGRYEQYF
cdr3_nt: TGTGCCACCGGAGGACTAGCGGGACGCTACGAGCAGTACTTC

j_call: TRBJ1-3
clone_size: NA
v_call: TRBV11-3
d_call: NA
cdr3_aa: CASSLVGGNTIYF
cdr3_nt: TGTGCCAGCAGCTTAGTGGGCGGAAACACCATATATTTT

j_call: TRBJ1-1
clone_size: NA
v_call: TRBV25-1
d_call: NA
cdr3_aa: CASSRDLNTEAFF
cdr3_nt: TGTGCCAGCAGTCGGGATCTGAACACTGAAGCTTTCTTT

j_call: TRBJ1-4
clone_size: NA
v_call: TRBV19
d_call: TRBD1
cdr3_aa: CASSMGQGGEKLFF
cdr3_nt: TGTGCCAGTAGTATGGGACAGGGCGGGGAAAAACTGTTTTTT

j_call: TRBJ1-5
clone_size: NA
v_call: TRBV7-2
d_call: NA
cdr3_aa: CASSDRVNQPQHF
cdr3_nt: TGTGCCAGCAGCGACAGAGTTAATCAGCCCCAGCATTTT

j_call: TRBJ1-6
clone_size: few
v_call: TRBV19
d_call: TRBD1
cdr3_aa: CASGTGASYNSPLHF
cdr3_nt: TGTGCCAGCGGTACAGGGGCCTCCTATAATTCACCCCTCCACTTT

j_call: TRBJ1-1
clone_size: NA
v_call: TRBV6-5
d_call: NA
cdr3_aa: CASRLNPGNTEAFF
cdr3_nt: TGTGCCAGCAGACTGAATCCCGGGAACACTGAAGCTTTCTTT

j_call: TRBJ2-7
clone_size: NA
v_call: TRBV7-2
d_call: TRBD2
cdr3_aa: CASSLAGTKTSYEQYF
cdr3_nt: TGTGCCAGCAGCTTAGCGGGGACTAAAACCTCCTACGAGCAGTACTTC

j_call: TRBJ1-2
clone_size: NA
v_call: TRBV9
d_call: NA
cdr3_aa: CASSPGTTANYGYTF
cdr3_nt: TGTGCCAGCAGCCCGGGGACAACAGCTAACTATGGCTACACCTTC

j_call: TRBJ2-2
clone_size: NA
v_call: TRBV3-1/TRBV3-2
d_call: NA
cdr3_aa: CASSLWTPGDGELFF
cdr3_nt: TGTGCCAGCAGCCTTTGGACTCCCGGAGACGGGGAGCTGTTTTTT

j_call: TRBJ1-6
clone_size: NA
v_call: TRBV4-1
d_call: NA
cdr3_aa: CASSPQGLNSPLHF
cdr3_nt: TGCGCCAGCAGCCCTCAGGGACTTAATTCACCCCTCCACTTT